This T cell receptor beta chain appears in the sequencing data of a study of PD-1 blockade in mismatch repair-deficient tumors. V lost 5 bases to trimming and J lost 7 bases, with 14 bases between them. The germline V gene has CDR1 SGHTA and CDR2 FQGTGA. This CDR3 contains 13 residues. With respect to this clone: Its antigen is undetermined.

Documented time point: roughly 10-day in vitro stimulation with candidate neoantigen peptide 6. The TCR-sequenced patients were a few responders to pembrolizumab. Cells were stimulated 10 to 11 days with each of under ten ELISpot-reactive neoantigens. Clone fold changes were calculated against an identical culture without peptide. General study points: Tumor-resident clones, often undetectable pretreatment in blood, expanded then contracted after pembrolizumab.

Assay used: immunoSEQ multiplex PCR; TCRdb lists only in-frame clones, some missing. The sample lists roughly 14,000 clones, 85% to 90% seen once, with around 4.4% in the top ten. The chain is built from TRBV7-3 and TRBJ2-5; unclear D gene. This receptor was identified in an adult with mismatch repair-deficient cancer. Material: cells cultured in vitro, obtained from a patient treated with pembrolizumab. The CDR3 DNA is TGTGCCAGCAGCCCACCGGAATCGGGGACCCAGTACTTC. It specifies CASSPPESGTQYF.